The 27 T cell receptor beta chains below all came from one sample that was sequenced in a study of blood T cell repertoires in COVID-19 (dated by TCRdb to 2020 to 2021). Libraries were made using the immunoSEQ multiplex PCR assay. TCRdb took this table from immuneACCESS and kept in-frame rearrangements with V and J called. Such tables lack part of the clones; where checked against another copy, unresolved V genes explain under half of the gap, and the rest is unexplained. Counted in this sample were some 200,000 clones; 84% of them appeared once. The ten largest make up approximately 1.3% of the sample. The sample was peripheral blood. These receptors originate from a woman aged 35 to 49 who had recovered from COVID-19.

This chain uses TRBV5-1 with TRBJ1-2; 10 bases are shared with TRBD1. CDR1 and CDR2 from the germline V gene are SGHRS and YFSETQ. J was trimmed by 8 bases and V by 4 bases; bases with no gene match: 8. The CDR3 is 14 amino acids. CDR3 sequence (DNA): TGCGCCAGCAGCGGGGGACAGGGGAGAGAAGGCTACACCTTC. Translation: CASSGGQGREGYTF.

V usage is TRBV5-5 and J usage is TRBJ2-3; 11 bases fit TRBD2. The germline gives CDR1 SGHKS, CDR2 YYEKEE (reference sequence). The CDR3 contains 18 residues. Germline trimming cut 4 bases from V and 0 bases from J; bases unmatched to any gene: 10. CDR3: CASSHTFRTSGSTDTQYF. CDR3 bases: TGTGCCAGCAGCCACACATTTCGGACTAGCGGGAGCACAGATACGCAGTATTTT.

The gene calls are TRBV9 and TRBJ2-3; TRBD2 matches 14 bases. Germline trimming cut 4 bases from V and 2 bases from J; bases unmatched to any gene: 3. CDR1 and CDR2 from the germline V gene are SGDLS and YYNGEE. This CDR3 is 16 amino acids long. CDR3 region: CASSRGLAGDTDTQYF. The CDR3 DNA is TGTGCCAGCAGCCGGGGACTAGCGGGGGACACAGATACGCAGTATTTT.

This clone was recorded only once. The V gene is TRBV12-1, the J gene TRBJ2-5; TRBD2, the table's D call, was not compared with the DNA. TRBV12-1 is a pseudogene segment. The CDR3 consists of 15 residues. The CDR3 here is CASSFRLGDQETQYF. CDR3 nucleotide sequence: TGTGCCAGCAGCTTTCGACTAGGGGACCAAGAGACCCAGTACTTC.

V is TRBV25-1 and J is TRBJ2-3, with D tentatively TRBD1 (6 bases). The CDR3 totals 16 residues. V was trimmed by 1 base and J by 9 bases, leaving 20 bases between them. The germline gives CDR1 MGHDK, CDR2 SYGVNS. The CDR3 loop reads CASSESPGTPWATQYF. The CDR3 DNA is TGTGCCAGCAGTGAATCCCCCGGGACACCCTGGGCAACGCAGTATTTT. Variable domain in full (rest from reference TRBV25-1 and TRBJ2-3): EADIYQTPRYLVIGTGKKITLECSQTMGHDKMYWYQQDPGMELHLIHYSYGVNSTEKGDLSSESTVSRIRTEHFPLTLESARPSHTSQYLCASSESPGTPWATQYFGPGTRLTVL.

In its sample, this clone was seen once. This sequence joins TRBV12-5 and TRBJ2-6; no firm D call. CDR1 LGHNT and CDR2 FRNRAP come from the germline V gene. V was pared by 0 bases and J by 2 bases, with 5 bases between. This CDR3 is built from 15 residues. The CDR3 region is CASGLVETGANVLTF. The CDR3 nucleotides read TGTGCTAGTGGTTTGGTGGAGACTGGGGCCAACGTCCTGACTTTC.

This chain joins TRBV25-1 and TRBJ1-3; no clear D gene. Germline V gene sequence: CDR1 MGHDK, CDR2 SYGVNS. V dropped 1 base and J dropped 4 bases, with 14 bases sitting between them. The CDR3 totals 16 residues. DNA of the CDR3: TGTGCCAGCAGTGAATTTGCGGGCCCCCTGGGAAACACCATATATTTT. As protein: CASSEFAGPLGNTIYF.

The rearrangement joins TRBV29-1 to TRBJ1-5; D is uncertain. The germline CDR1 and CDR2 sequences are SQVTM and ANQGSEA. V lost 5 bases to trimming and J lost 0 bases, with 11 bases between them. The CDR3 runs to 14 residues. CDR3 nucleotide sequence: TGCAGCGTTAAAGTCCAGAATAGCAATCAGCCCCAGCATTTT. Translation: CSVKVQNSNQPQHF.

The genes are TRBV7-8 and TRBJ1-5, with D hard to call. V was pared by 4 bases and J by 3 bases, with 13 bases between. The CDR3 spans 15 residues. Germline CDR1 SGHVS, CDR2 FQNEAQ. The DNA of the CDR3 is TGTGCCAGCAGCTCCCTGGGGAGAGACAATCAGCCCCAGCATTTT. Protein product: CASSSLGRDNQPQHF.

For this clone: At one end, the junction sequence differs from germline, possibly due to a read error. This chain connects TRBV5-6 to TRBJ2-5, with no clear D. The germline CDR1 and CDR2 sequences are SGHDT and YYEEEE. CDR3 length: 13 residues. This CDR3 reads CASGLTQAQTQYF. The CDR3 region has the DNA TGTGCCAGCGGCTTAACTCAGGCACAGACCCAGTACTTC.

The chain is built from TRBV3-1 (or the pseudogene TRBV3-2) and TRBJ1-5; D ambiguous. From germline, CDR1 is LGHDT and CDR2 YNNKEL (reference sequence). This CDR3 comprises 13 residues. Trimming shortened V by 2 bases and J by 4 bases, and 6 bases separated the two germline ends. The CDR3 DNA reads TGTGCCAGCAGCCAATCTCTGAATCAGCCCCAGCATTTT. This sequence encodes CASSQSLNQPQHF.

The V gene is TRBV5-4, the J gene TRBJ2-6; tentative D call: TRBD1 (5 bases). Germline CDR1 is SGHNT and CDR2 is YYREEE (reference sequence). Trimming cost V 4 bases and J 1 base, with 15 bases left between them. The CDR3 runs to 17 residues. The CDR3 DNA follows: TGTGCCAGCAGCCGGTCGGACATGAGGTCTGGGGCCAACGTCCTGACTTTC. Its translation is CASSRSDMRSGANVLTF. Full variable domain (remainder filled in from reference TRBV5-4 and TRBJ2-6): ETGVTQSPTHLIKTRGQQVTLRCSSQSGHNTVSWYQQALGQGPQFIFQYYREEENGRGNFPPRFSGLQFPNYSSELNVNALELDDSALYLCASSRSDMRSGANVLTFGAGSRLTVL.

V gene TRBV5-1 combines with J gene TRBJ1-6; possibly TRBD1 for D (5 bases). This CDR3 region has 14 residues. V was shortened by 4 bases and J by 14 bases, with 19 bases between the two germline ends. From germline, CDR1 is SGHRS and CDR2 YFSETQ. The CDR3 sequence: CASSPVASGWALHF. The CDR3 DNA follows: TGCGCCAGCAGCCCCGTCGCGTCAGGGTGGGCCCTCCACTTT.

This chain connects TRBV3-1 (or the pseudogene TRBV3-2) to TRBJ1-2; tentative D call: TRBD1 (6 bases). Per the germline V gene, CDR1 is LGHDT and CDR2 is YNNKEL (reference sequence). V was pared by 2 bases and J by 8 bases, with 9 bases between. The CDR3 covers 12 residues. As DNA, the CDR3 is TGTGCCAGCAGCCAACAGGGGAACGGCTACACCTTC. Its translation is CASSQQGNGYTF.

The gene calls are TRBV3-1 (or the pseudogene TRBV3-2) and TRBJ1-5; D unclear. This CDR3 is built from 18 residues. V lost 0 bases and J lost 2, with 17 bases in between. CDR1 is LGHDT and CDR2 is YNNKEL in the germline V gene (reference sequence). CDR3 loop: CASSQDSGSGVGNQPQHF. The CDR3 bases are TGTGCCAGCAGCCAAGACTCGGGCAGCGGGGTTGGCAATCAGCCCCAGCATTTT.

V is TRBV30 and J is TRBJ1-1; 7 bases match TRBD1. The germline V gene has CDR1 GTSNPN and CDR2 SVGIG (reference sequence). This CDR3 spans 13 amino acids. Germline trimming cut 4 bases from V and 5 bases from J; bases unmatched to any gene: 7. The CDR3 here is CAWIIQGRTEAFF. CDR3 bases: TGTGCCTGGATTATACAGGGGAGGACTGAAGCTTTCTTT.

The rearrangement uses TRBV7-6 and TRBJ2-7; TRBD1 aligns across 8 bases. Germline V gene data show CDR1 as SGHVS and CDR2 as FNYEAQ. The CDR3 spans 16 residues. V shed 1 base, J shed 6 bases, and the junction held 11 bases outside the gene matches. The CDR3 DNA reads TGTGCCAGCAGCTTAGAAGCCCCGGACAGGGCGGGCGAGCAGTACTTC. Amino acid sequence: CASSLEAPDRAGEQYF.

The V call is TRBV19, the J call TRBJ1-1; 7 nucleotides match TRBD1. CDR1 LNHDA and CDR2 SQIVND come from the germline V gene (reference sequence). CDR3 length equals 14 residues. Unmatched junction bases numbered 7, after V lost 5 bases and J lost 4 bases. CDR3 sequence reads: CASSAKGGSTEAFF. In nucleotides, the CDR3 is TGTGCCAGTAGTGCGAAAGGGGGCAGCACTGAAGCTTTCTTT.

The chain has TRBV6-1 and TRBJ1-4, with a tentative D call TRBD1 (5 bases). V was shortened by 3 bases and J by 3 bases, with 14 bases between the two germline ends. The length of the CDR3 is 16 residues. From germline, CDR1 is MNHNS and CDR2 SASEGT. CDR3 nucleotides: TGTGCCAGCAGTGATATTGTGCGGGGGGCTAATGAAAAACTGTTTTTT. Translation gives CASSDIVRGANEKLFF.

The chain employs TRBV10-3 and TRBJ1-2; TRBD1 might be the D (5 bases). Per the germline V gene, CDR1 is ENHRY and CDR2 is SYGVKD. The V and J ends lost 3 bases and 4 bases respectively, with 9 bases between them. CDR3 size: 13 residues. The CDR3 nucleotides read TGTGCCATCAGTGAACAGGAACTCTATGGCTACACCTTC. As protein: CAISEQELYGYTF.

This clone came up a few times. The chain is built from TRBV15 and TRBJ2-1; 8 bases line up with TRBD2. This CDR3 has 16 amino acids. The germline CDR1 and CDR2 sequences are LNHNV and YYDKDF (reference sequence). J lost 9 bases, V lost 2 bases, and 12 bases had no gene match. This chain's CDR3 is CATSRFSAGGPVEQFF. The DNA of the CDR3 is TGTGCCACCAGCAGATTTTCGGCGGGGGGCCCAGTTGAGCAGTTCTTC.

The chain couples TRBV12-5 to TRBJ1-1, with a tentative D call TRBD1 (5 bases). Per germline, CDR1 LGHNT and CDR2 FRNRAP. V gave up 2 bases and J gave up 8 bases, with 12 bases separating them. This CDR3 has 13 amino acids. CDR3 coding DNA: TGTGCTAGTGGTTTGTCCGGGGGGGGAGAAGCTTTCTTT. Protein sequence: CASGLSGGGEAFF.

This chain links TRBV10-3 with TRBJ2-1; 12 bases are a match to TRBD2. This CDR3 spans 19 amino acids. Germline V lookup: CDR1 ENHRY, CDR2 SYGVKD. Germline trimming cut 0 bases from V and 2 bases from J; bases unmatched to any gene: 8. The CDR3 reads CAISESGLAGGIPYNEQFF. CDR3 coding DNA: TGTGCCATCAGTGAGTCCGGGCTAGCGGGGGGGATTCCCTACAATGAGCAGTTCTTC.

The V call is TRBV5-4, the J call TRBJ1-2, with 7 bases aligning to TRBD1. This CDR3 is 17 amino acids long. Germline V CDR1 and CDR2: SGHNT, YYREEE (reference sequence). V was pared by 7 bases and J by 0 bases, with 15 bases of the junction left unmatched. The CDR3 region has the DNA TGTGCCAGCTCATCAACAGCCGGGACAGAAGCTAACTATGGCTACACCTTC. Protein sequence: CASSSTAGTEANYGYTF.

A single count supports this clone. The V gene is TRBV6-5, the J gene TRBJ1-2, with D possibly TRBD1 on 6 matching bases. The CDR3 extends over 15 amino acids. Per germline, CDR1 MNHEY and CDR2 SVGAGI. V lost 6 bases, J lost 0 bases, and 14 bases lay in between. The CDR3 spells CASSRRQDPNYGYTF. In DNA, the CDR3 is TGTGCCAGCAGCCGTCGACAGGACCCTAACTATGGCTACACCTTC.

The chain joins TRBV18 to TRBJ1-5; 10 nucleotides agree with TRBD1. With V trimmed by 3 bases and J by 7 bases, 12 bases remained unmatched. This CDR3 is built from 17 residues. CDR1 is KGHSH and CDR2 is LQKENI in the germline V gene. The CDR3 is CASSPNTGTGVGQPQHF. DNA of the CDR3: TGTGCCAGCTCACCGAATACCGGGACAGGGGTTGGGCAGCCCCAGCATTTT.

The gene calls are TRBV5-1 and TRBJ1-2, with 10 bases that match TRBD1. The V gene end was trimmed by 4 bases and the J gene end by 2 bases; junction bases not matched to a gene: 8. CDR1 is SGHRS, CDR2 YFSETQ, per germline. The length of the CDR3 is 16 residues. The CDR3 loop is CASSRVTTGGNYGYTF. In DNA, the CDR3 is TGCGCCAGCAGCCGAGTCACGACAGGGGGCAACTATGGCTACACCTTC.